Described below is a single TCR beta chain sequence and its context. This sample is part of a study of blood T cells in healthy people across ages. Next came a second PCR, run for about 7 to 12 cycles, which used a sample-barcoded 5' primer along with a J-beta primer mix. TCRdb processed the 5' RACE reads anew with MiXCR; each CDR3 protein has one entry. The data hold about 1.4 million distinct CDR3 sequences, with approximately 59% observed a single time. The CDR3 consists of 20 residues. Germline CDR1 reads SNHLY; CDR2 reads FYNNEI. With V trimmed by 0 bases and J by 3 bases, 16 bases remained unmatched.

The rearrangement links TRBV2 to TRBJ1-2; 10 bases are shared with TRBD1. The sample taken for sequencing was blood. This receptor was taken from a man aged 18 to 30 in good health. The CDR3 DNA follows: TGTGCCAGCAGTGAAGCGGTGGAGACAGGGGGCGTAGGATTGGACTATGGCTACACCTTC. It yields the protein CASSEAVETGGVGLDYGYTF.